Listed here are 23 T cell receptor beta chains from one sample, sequenced in a study of blood T cells in healthy people across ages. A second PCR of about 7 to 11 cycles used a sample-barcoded 5' primer and a J-beta primer mix. From the 5' RACE reads, TCRdb called clonotypes with MiXCR, one entry per CDR3 protein. The sample gives roughly 1,000,000 distinct CDR3 sequences, about 23% of which show up once; less than 0.85% is in the top ten. The data also belong to a second study, concerning T cells of mothers and their children.

Sequencing was carried out using blood. The receptors here all came from a girl aged 2 to 9 in good health.

This chain connects TRBV27 to TRBJ1-2; the D is unclear. Germline CDR1 MNHEY, CDR2 SMNVEV (reference sequence). This CDR3 has 14 residues. V lost 3 bases, J lost 0 bases, and 8 bases lay in between. CDR3 sequence reads: CASSLTNTNYGYTF. DNA of the CDR3: TGTGCCAGCAGTTTGACGAATACTAACTATGGCTACACCTTC.

The sample holds many counts of this clonotype. V is TRBV7-9 and J is TRBJ2-5; D is unclear. CDR1 SEHNR and CDR2 FQNEAQ come from the germline V gene (reference sequence). This CDR3 is 10 amino acids long. V dropped 7 bases and J dropped 2 bases, with 2 bases sitting between them. The CDR3 DNA reads TGTGCCAGCAATCAAGAGACCCAGTACTTC. Protein product: CASNQETQYF.

The CDR3 DNA reads as TGCAGTGCTTGGGACAGGAGATGGGGAGAGAGTGGTCAGCCCCAGCATTTT. Amino acids: CSAWDRRWGESGQPQHF. V gene TRBV20-1 combines with J gene TRBJ1-5; 8 bases are a match to TRBD1. CDR3 length equals 17 residues. Germline V gene lookup returns CDR1 DFQATT and CDR2 SNEGSKA (reference sequence). Trimming at V came to 5 bases and at J to 6 bases, leaving 18 bases not matched to a gene.

The J gene is TRBJ2-5, the V gene TRBV5-1; weak D call: TRBD2 (5 bases). The J call is in doubt because the DNA end fits TRBJ2-7 better. The CDR3 consists of 16 residues. CDR1 and CDR2 from the germline V gene are SGHRS and YFSETQ. The CDR3, as DNA: TGCGCCAGCAGTTCATTAGCGACTTCCTCCTCTTACGAGCAGTACTTC. Translation: CASSSLATSSSYEQYF.

This clonotype was detected only a few times. This sequence joins TRBV6-2 or TRBV6-3 and TRBJ2-1; TRBD2 aligns across 8 bases. Germline CDR1 is MNHEY and CDR2 is SVGEGT. CDR3 size: 16 residues. The J segment lost 2 bases and the V segment lost 2 bases, leaving 5 bases of the junction unmatched. The CDR3 protein is CASSYEVAGTYNEQFF. Written as DNA, the CDR3 is TGTGCCAGCAGTTACGAAGTAGCGGGAACCTACAATGAGCAGTTCTTC.

The chain carries TRBV5-6 and TRBJ2-1; no reliable D call. The CDR3 is made up of 12 amino acids. V was cut by 1 base and J by 10 bases, with 9 bases left in between. Germline CDR1 is SGHDT and CDR2 is YYEEEE. Here the CDR3 DNA reads TGTGCCAGCAGCTTGATAAACAGAGAGCAGTTCTTC. Protein product: CASSLINREQFF.

The J gene is TRBJ1-2, the V gene TRBV5-1; D possibly corresponds to TRBD1 (5 bases). The germline gives CDR1 SGHRS, CDR2 YFSETQ. The CDR3 loop spans 15 amino acids. Trimming shortened V by 3 bases and J by 8 bases, and 20 bases separated the two germline ends. The CDR3 reads CASSSTPGPGRGYTF. DNA of the CDR3: TGCGCCAGCAGCTCCACCCCTGGACCGGGACGCGGCTACACCTTC.

This clonotype turned up a few times. The CDR3 spells CAGATGELFF. The CDR3 DNA sequence: TGTGCCGGGGCTACCGGGGAGCTGTTTTTT. This sequence joins TRBV6-1 and TRBJ2-2; possible D gene TRBD1, 5 bases. Per germline, CDR1 MNHNS and CDR2 SASEGT. CDR3 length: 10 residues. The ends were cut back, 11 bases at V and 5 bases at J, with 6 bases in the middle.

There are a few counts of this clonotype. The chain combines TRBV7-2 with TRBJ1-3; 8 bases are a match to TRBD1. Germline lookup yields CDR1 SGHTA and CDR2 FQGNSA. The CDR3 length is 15 residues. V shed 5 bases, J shed 4 bases, and the junction held 7 bases outside the gene matches. Here the CDR3 reads CASSPDRGSGNTIYF. The CDR3 DNA follows: TGTGCCAGCAGCCCTGACAGGGGATCAGGAAACACCATATATTTT.

This clonotype appeared a few times. The V and J genes are TRBV12-3 or TRBV12-4 and TRBJ2-5; no reliable D call. The V and J ends lost 6 bases and 3 bases respectively, with 14 bases between them. This CDR3 contains 14 residues. CDR3 sequence: CASSSSIEEETQYF. CDR3 DNA sequence: TGTGCCAGCAGCTCATCCATTGAAGAAGAGACCCAGTACTTC.

The chain employs TRBV28 and TRBJ2-7; 7 nucleotides line up with TRBD1. The V and J ends lost 7 bases and 0 bases, in that order; junction bases with no gene match: 9. Germline V gives CDR1 MDHEN, CDR2 SYDVKM. The length of the CDR3 is 15 residues. CDR3 amino acids: CASTIPGTASYEQYF. For the CDR3, the DNA is TGTGCCAGCACTATCCCCGGGACAGCCTCCTACGAGCAGTACTTC.

J is TRBJ2-1 and V is TRBV13, with 8 bases aligning to TRBD1. The V and J ends lost 5 bases and 4 bases, in that order; junction bases with no gene match: 7. The V gene's germline CDR1 is PRHDT and CDR2 FYEKMQ (reference sequence). The CDR3 loop spans 15 amino acids. The CDR3 bases are TGTGCCAGCAGCCACCCGGGACAGGCATACAATGAGCAGTTCTTC. Translation: CASSHPGQAYNEQFF.

The J gene is TRBJ2-5, the V gene TRBV10-3, with D unresolved. This CDR3 has 12 residues. Per germline, CDR1 ENHRY and CDR2 SYGVKD. Trimming cost V 6 bases and J 5 bases, with 10 bases left between them. The CDR3 sequence: CAISPNLETQYF. Here the CDR3 DNA reads TGTGCCATCAGCCCTAATCTGGAGACCCAGTACTTC.

This clonotype was found once. The rearrangement uses TRBV14 and TRBJ2-5; D is ambiguous. The end of the DNA is better explained by TRBJ2-7, so the J call may be wrong. Germline lookup yields CDR1 SGHDN and CDR2 FVKESK. The CDR3 spans 13 residues. CDR3: CASSHGHTYEQYV. DNA for the CDR3: TGTGCCAGCAGCCATGGTCATACCTACGAGCAGTACGTC.

V is TRBV9 and J is TRBJ1-3; no reliable D call. CDR3 length: 15 residues. Germline CDR1 and CDR2: SGDLS and YYNGEE. The ends were cut back, 0 bases at V and 5 bases at J, with 12 bases in the middle. The CDR3 loop reads CASSVVNGPRNTIYF. The CDR3 bases are TGTGCCAGCAGCGTAGTGAACGGACCTCGAAACACCATATATTTT.

The V and J genes are TRBV13 and TRBJ2-7, with 7 bases lining up with TRBD1. CDR1 and CDR2 (germline): PRHDT, FYEKMQ (reference sequence). The CDR3 covers 13 residues. With 2 bases clipped from V and 6 bases from J, the junction kept 4 bases outside the gene matches. The CDR3 coding sequence is TGTGCCAGCAGCTTAAAGGGGGCAGGCGAGCAGTACTTC. It codes for CASSLKGAGEQYF.

This clonotype was detected ten times or more. The chain joins TRBV27 to TRBJ1-2, with D unresolved. V was trimmed by 3 bases and J by 2 bases, leaving 7 bases between them. The V gene's germline CDR1 is MNHEY and CDR2 SMNVEV (reference sequence). This CDR3 is 13 amino acids long. CDR3 coding DNA: TGTGCCAGCAGTTTTGGGCAGAACTATGGCTACACCTTC. Protein product: CASSFGQNYGYTF.

This clonotype was seen only a few times. The genes are TRBV2 and TRBJ1-1, with 7 bases aligning to TRBD1. CDR3 length equals 13 residues. Germline-derived CDR1 and CDR2 are SNHLY and FYNNEI. Trimming removed 7 bases from V and 6 bases from J; junction bases left unmatched: 8. The CDR3 reads CASNGKGAAEAFF. For the CDR3, the DNA is TGTGCCAGCAATGGTAAGGGGGCCGCTGAAGCTTTCTTT.

Only a few counts were recorded for this clonotype. The gene calls are TRBV5-6 and TRBJ1-1; D not certain. Trimming removed 3 bases from V and 4 bases from J, with 22 bases in between. Germline assignment: CDR1 SGHDT and CDR2 YYEEEE. This CDR3 contains 17 residues. The CDR3 loop reads CASSSLPSIVRSTEAFF. Here the CDR3 DNA reads TGTGCCAGCAGCTCCCTGCCCTCTATTGTTCGGAGCACTGAAGCTTTCTTT.

This clonotype appeared a few times. The chain is built from TRBV29-1 and TRBJ2-5; the match to TRBD1 covers 8 bases. The germline V gene has CDR1 SQVTM and CDR2 ANQGSEA. After removal of 7 bases from V and 4 bases from J, the junction contained 11 bases not matched to a gene. The CDR3 runs 14 residues. The CDR3 protein is CSARTGMGIETQYF. CDR3 DNA: TGCAGCGCGAGGACAGGGATGGGGATAGAGACCCAGTACTTC. The full variable domain, completed using reference TRBV29-1 and TRBJ2-5, is SAVISQKPSRDICQRGTSLTIQCQVDSQVTMMFWYRQQPGQSLTLIATANQGSEATYESGFVIDKFPISRPNLTFSTLTVSNMSPEDSSIYLCSARTGMGIETQYFGPGTRLLVL.

This clonotype has only a few counts. A junction end diverges from the germline sequence, so it may reflect a read error. The CDR3 region has the DNA TGTGCCAGCAGCTTAGCGGCTTCTATCGAGCAGCACTTC. Its protein product is CASSLAASIEQHF. J is TRBJ2-5 and V is TRBV11-1; D unresolved. In germline, CDR1 is SGHAT, CDR2 FQDESV (reference sequence). The CDR3 has 13 residues.

A word on this clonotype: As the CDR3 is not closed by the conserved phenylalanine or tryptophan, this likely results from a read error. The rearrangement uses TRBV14 and TRBJ2-7; D call uncertain. The CDR3 loop spans 11 amino acids. Between the trimmed V and J ends, which lost 2 bases and 5 bases, there was a span of 4 bases. The germline gives CDR1 SGHDN, CDR2 FVKESK. The DNA of the CDR3 is TGTGCCAGCAGCCAATGGAACGAGCAGTACCTC. This sequence encodes CASSQWNEQYL.

The rearrangement joins TRBV7-9 to TRBJ1-1; 9 nucleotides match TRBD1. V lost 3 bases to trimming and J lost 11 bases; unmatched junction nucleotides: 7. Germline V lookup: CDR1 SEHNR, CDR2 FQNEAQ (reference sequence). This CDR3 is 13 amino acids long. CDR3 loop: CASSLVGQGLAFF. DNA for the CDR3: TGTGCCAGCAGCTTGGTGGGACAGGGTCTCGCTTTCTTT.